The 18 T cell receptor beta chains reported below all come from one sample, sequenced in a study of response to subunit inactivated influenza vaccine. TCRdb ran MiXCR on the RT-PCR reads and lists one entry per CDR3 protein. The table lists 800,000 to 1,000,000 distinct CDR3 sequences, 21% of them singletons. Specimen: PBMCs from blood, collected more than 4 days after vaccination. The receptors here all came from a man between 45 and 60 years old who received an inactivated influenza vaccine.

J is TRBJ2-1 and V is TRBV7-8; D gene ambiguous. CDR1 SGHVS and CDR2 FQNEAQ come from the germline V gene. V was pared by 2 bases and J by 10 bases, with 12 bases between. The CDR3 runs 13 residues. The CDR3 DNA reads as TGTGCCAGCAGCTTACTTCGTTCCAGAGAGCAGTTCTTC. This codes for CASSLLRSREQFF.

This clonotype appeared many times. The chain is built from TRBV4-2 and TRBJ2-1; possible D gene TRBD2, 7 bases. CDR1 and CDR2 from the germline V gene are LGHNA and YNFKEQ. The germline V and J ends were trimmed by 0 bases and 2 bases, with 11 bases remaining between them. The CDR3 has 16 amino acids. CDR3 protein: CASSQDKGGAYNEQFF. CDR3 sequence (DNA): TGTGCCAGCAGCCAAGATAAGGGGGGGGCCTACAATGAGCAGTTCTTC.

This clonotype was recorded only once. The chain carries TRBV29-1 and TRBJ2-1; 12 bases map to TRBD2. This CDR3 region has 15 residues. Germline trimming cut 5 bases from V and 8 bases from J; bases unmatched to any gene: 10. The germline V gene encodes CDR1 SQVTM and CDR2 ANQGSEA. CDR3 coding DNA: TGCAGCGTTTCGACTAGCGGGAGTTATATGGATGAGCAGTTCTTC. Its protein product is CSVSTSGSYMDEQFF.

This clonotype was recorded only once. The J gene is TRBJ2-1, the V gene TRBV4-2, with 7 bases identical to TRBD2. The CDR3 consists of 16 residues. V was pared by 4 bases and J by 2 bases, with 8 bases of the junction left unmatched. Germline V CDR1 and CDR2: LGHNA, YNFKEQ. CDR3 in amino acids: CASSLKTRGAYNEQFF. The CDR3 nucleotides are TGTGCCAGCAGCCTGAAAACTCGGGGGGCCTACAATGAGCAGTTCTTC.

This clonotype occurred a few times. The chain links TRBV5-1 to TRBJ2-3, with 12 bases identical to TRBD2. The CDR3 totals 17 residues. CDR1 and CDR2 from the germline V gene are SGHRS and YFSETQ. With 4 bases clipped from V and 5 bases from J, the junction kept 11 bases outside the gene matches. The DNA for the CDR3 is TGCGCCAGCAGCACGGGACTAGCGGGCCTCCGCAGAGATACGCAGTATTTT. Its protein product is CASSTGLAGLRRDTQYF.

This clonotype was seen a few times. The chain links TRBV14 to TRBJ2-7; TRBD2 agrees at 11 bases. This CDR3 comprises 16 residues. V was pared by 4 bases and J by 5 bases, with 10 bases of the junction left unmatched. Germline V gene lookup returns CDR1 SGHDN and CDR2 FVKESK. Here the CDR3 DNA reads TGTGCCAGCAGCCCCCGGAATAGCGGGGGGGACCACGAGCAGTACTTC. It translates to CASSPRNSGGDHEQYF.

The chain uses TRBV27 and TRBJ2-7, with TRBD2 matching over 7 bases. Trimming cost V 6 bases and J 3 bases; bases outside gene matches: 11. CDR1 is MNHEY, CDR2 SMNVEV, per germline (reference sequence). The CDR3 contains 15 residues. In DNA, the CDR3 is TGTGCCAGCAGAATGGGGGGAGGGCCTTACTACGAGCAGTACTTC. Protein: CASRMGGGPYYEQYF.

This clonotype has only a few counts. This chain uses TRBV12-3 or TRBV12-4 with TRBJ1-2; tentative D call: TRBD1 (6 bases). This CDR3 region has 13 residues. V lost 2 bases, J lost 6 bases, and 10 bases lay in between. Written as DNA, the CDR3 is TGTGCCAGCAGTTTACCAGGGGATCATGGCTACACCTTC. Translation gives CASSLPGDHGYTF.

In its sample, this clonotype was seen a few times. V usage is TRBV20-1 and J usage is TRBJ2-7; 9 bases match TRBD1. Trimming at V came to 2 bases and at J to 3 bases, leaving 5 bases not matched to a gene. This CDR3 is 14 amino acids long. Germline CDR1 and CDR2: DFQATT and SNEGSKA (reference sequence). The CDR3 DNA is TGCAGTGCTAGACCGGGACAGGGAGGCTACGAGCAGTACTTC. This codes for CSARPGQGGYEQYF.

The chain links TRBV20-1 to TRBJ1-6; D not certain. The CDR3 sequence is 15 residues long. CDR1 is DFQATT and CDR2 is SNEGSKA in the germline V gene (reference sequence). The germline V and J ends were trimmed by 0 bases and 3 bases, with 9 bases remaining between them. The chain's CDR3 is CSARDEGNYNSPLHF. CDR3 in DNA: TGCAGTGCTAGAGATGAGGGAAACTATAATTCACCCCTCCACTTT.

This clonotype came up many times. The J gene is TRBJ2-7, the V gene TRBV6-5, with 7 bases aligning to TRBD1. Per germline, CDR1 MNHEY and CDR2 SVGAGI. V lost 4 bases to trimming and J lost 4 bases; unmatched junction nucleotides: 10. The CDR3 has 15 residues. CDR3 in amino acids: CASSLGYEGAYEQYF. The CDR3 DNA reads TGTGCCAGCAGTTTAGGTTACGAGGGGGCATACGAGCAGTACTTC.

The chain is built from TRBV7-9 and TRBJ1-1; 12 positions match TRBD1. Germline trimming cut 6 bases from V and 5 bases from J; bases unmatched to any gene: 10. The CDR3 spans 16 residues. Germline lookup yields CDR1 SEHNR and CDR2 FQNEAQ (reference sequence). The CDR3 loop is CASSKPGQGAETEAFF. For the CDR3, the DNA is TGTGCCAGCAGTAAACCGGGACAGGGGGCTGAGACTGAAGCTTTCTTT.

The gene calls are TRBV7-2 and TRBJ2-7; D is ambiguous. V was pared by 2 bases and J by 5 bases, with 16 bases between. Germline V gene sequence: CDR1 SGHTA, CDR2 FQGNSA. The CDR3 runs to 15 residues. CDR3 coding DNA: TGTGCCAGCAGCTTAAATGCGGCAGAGAGGCACGAGCAGTACTTC. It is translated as CASSLNAAERHEQYF.

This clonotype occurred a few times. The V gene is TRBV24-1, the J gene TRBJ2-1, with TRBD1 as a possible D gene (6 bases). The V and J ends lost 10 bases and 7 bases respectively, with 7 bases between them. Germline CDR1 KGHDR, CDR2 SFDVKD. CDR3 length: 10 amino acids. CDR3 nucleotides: TGTGCCACGAGGGGGAATGAGCAGTTCTTC. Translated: CATRGNEQFF.

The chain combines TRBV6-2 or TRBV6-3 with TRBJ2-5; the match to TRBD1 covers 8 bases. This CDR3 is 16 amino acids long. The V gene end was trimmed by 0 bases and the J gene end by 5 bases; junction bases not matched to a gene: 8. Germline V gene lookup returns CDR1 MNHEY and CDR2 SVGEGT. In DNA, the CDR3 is TGTGCCAGCAGTTACTCGATCAGGGGGCGATCGGAGACCCAGTACTTC. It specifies CASSYSIRGRSETQYF.

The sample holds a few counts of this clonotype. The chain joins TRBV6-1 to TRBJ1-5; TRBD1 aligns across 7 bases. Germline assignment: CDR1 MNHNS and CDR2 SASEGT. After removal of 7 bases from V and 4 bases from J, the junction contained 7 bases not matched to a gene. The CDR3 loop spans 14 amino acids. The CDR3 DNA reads TGTGCCAGCAACCCGGGACAGACAAATCAGCCCCAGCATTTT. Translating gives CASNPGQTNQPQHF.

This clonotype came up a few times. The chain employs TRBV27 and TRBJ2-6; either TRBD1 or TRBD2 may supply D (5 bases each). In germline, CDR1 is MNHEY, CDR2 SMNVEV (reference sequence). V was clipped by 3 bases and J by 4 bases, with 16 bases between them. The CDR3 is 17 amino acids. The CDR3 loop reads CASSFGDRGAGANVLTF. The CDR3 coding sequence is TGTGCCAGCAGTTTCGGGGACCGTGGAGCAGGGGCCAACGTCCTGACTTTC.

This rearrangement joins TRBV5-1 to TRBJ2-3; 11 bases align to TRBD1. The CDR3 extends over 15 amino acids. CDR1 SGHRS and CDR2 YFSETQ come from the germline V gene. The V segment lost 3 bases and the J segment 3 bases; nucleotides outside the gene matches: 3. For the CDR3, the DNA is TGCGCCAGCAGCTGGGGACAGGGGGGGACAGATACGCAGTATTTT. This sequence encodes CASSWGQGGTDTQYF.